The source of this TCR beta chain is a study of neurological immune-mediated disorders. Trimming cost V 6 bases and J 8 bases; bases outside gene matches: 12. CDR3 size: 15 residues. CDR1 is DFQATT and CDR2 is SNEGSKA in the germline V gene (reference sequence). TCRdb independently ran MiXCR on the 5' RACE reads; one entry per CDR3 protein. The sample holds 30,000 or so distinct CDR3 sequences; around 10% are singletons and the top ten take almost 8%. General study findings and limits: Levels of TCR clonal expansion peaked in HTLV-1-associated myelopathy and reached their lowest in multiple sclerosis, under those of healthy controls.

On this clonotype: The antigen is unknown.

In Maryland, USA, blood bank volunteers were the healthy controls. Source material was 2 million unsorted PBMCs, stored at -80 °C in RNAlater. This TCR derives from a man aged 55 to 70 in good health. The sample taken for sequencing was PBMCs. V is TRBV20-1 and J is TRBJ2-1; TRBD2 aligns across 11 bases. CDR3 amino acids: CSALDFSGGAYEQFF. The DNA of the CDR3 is TGCAGTGCCCTTGACTTTAGCGGGGGGGCGTATGAGCAGTTCTTC.